The present TCR beta chain was sequenced within a study of cytomegalovirus exposure and HLA in healthy donors. The study's findings and limits: Solely CMV serostatus was available to characterize immune exposure.

With respect to this clone: Antigen unknown.

It was with 60 Vbeta and 13 Jbeta primers that the PCR ran. Only in-frame clones appear in the TCRdb table, and some are missing; sequencing was by immunoSEQ multiplex PCR. The table records 90,000 to 150,000 clones, about 8.6% of them present only once. The CDR3 has 15 residues. CDR1 and CDR2 (germline): GTSNPN, SVGIG (reference sequence). With 1 base removed from V and 3 bases from J, the gap between germline ends came to 16 bases. The sequenced material came from PBMCs. This clonotype originated in a middle-aged woman in good health and CMV-seropositive. The rearrangement uses TRBV30 and TRBJ2-7; possibly TRBD2 for D (5 bases). The CDR3 sequence is CAWSEDSAYGYEQYF. For the CDR3, the DNA is TGTGCCTGGAGTGAGGACTCAGCTTACGGCTACGAGCAGTACTTC.